This TCR beta chain was obtained from a study of blood T cell repertoires in COVID-19. Study details: Acute and convalescent COVID-19 samples came from the United States, Italy and Spain. Sources were T cells, B-cell-depleted T cells, or PBMCs; the material itself was cDNA or gDNA.

Libraries were prepared by immunoSEQ multiplex PCR; TCRdb keeps only in-frame clonotypes and omits some of them. This sample carries more than 150,000 clones, around 84% of them seen once, and the ten largest clones take under 0.7%. The CDR3 consists of 14 residues. The V gene's germline CDR1 is LNHDA and CDR2 SQIVND (reference sequence). Trimming removed 7 bases from V and 5 bases from J; junction bases left unmatched: 7. The chain uses TRBV19 and TRBJ1-5; 8 bases fit TRBD1. Sequenced material: peripheral blood. The origin of this receptor is a man aged 60 to 75 with COVID-19, enrolled during active disease. CDR3 region: CASNRQGRDQPQHF. The CDR3, as DNA: TGTGCCAGTAATCGACAGGGGCGGGATCAGCCCCAGCATTTT.